Listed below are T cell receptor beta chains from one sample, sequenced in a study of blood T cell repertoires in COVID-19. Profiled with immunoSEQ multiplex PCR; TCRdb holds only in-frame clones, not every one. The sample has about 180,000 clones, roughly nine tenths seen once. The sequenced sample was peripheral blood. These receptors were taken from a man aged 18 to 29 who had recovered from COVID-19. The CDR3 runs from the conserved cysteine through the conserved F or W. Fields, in order: D gene, clone size, V gene, J gene, CDR3 DNA, CDR3 protein. The D gene is left open where the match is weak. The size of a clone is reported for some rows only, either as once, few or many, or as a class for expanded clones.

TRBD1	NA	TRBV9	TRBJ1-1	TGTGCCAGCAGCGTGCTCACCACAGGGGGTCACACTGAAGCTTTCTTT	CASSVLTTGGHTEAFF
TRBD2	once	TRBV11-2	TRBJ2-3	TGTGCCAGCAGTCATAACATGGGTAGCGGGAGTCCGTCAGATACGCAGTATTTT	CASSHNMGSGSPSDTQYF
NA	NA	TRBV9	TRBJ2-1	TGTGCCAGCAGCGTAGGGACTCTGGTGAATGAGCAGTTCTTC	CASSVGTLVNEQFF
TRBD1	NA	TRBV11-2	TRBJ1-2	TGTGCCAGCAGCTTTCAGGGGGACTATGGCTACACCTTC	CASSFQGDYGYTF
TRBD2	NA	TRBV7-8	TRBJ2-4	TGTGCCAGCCATTCCGGGACTAGCAACCGGATTCAGTACTTC	CASHSGTSNRIQYF
NA	NA	TRBV5-1	TRBJ2-1	TGCGCCAGCAGCGCCGGGACTGGTTACAATGAGCAGTTCTTC	CASSAGTGYNEQFF
TRBD2	NA	TRBV10-3	TRBJ2-4	TGTGCCACCGGCGTCGGGACTAGCGGTAGTTGGGGAAACATTCAGTACTTC	CATGVGTSGSWGNIQYF
TRBD2	NA	TRBV5-1	TRBJ2-3	TGCGCCAGCAGCTTGGGGACTAGCGGGGCCAGCACAGATACGCAGTATTTT	CASSLGTSGASTDTQYF
NA	NA	TRBV15	TRBJ2-2	TGTGCCACCAGCAGAGTTGGAGGGGCGAACACCGGGGAGCTGTTTTTT	CATSRVGGANTGELFF
NA	NA	TRBV27	TRBJ1-2	TGTGCCAGCAGTTGGGGAGGGGACTATGGCTACACCTTC	CASSWGGDYGYTF
TRBD2	NA	TRBV5-8	TRBJ2-2	TGTGCCAGCAGCTTGTCTAGCGGGTCGAACACCGGGGAGCTGTTTTTT	CASSLSSGSNTGELFF
TRBD2	NA	TRBV5-1	TRBJ2-3	TGCGCCAGCAGCTTTATGCGGGAGGAGGCAGATACGCAGTATTTT	CASSFMREEADTQYF
NA	NA	TRBV19	TRBJ2-2	TGTGCCAGTAGTATCGAGGACACCGGCTCCCGGGAGCTGTTTTTT	CASSIEDTGSRELFF
NA	few	TRBV30	TRBJ2-7	TGTGCCTGGAGTCGGGGAGTCCACGAGCAGTACTTC	CAWSRGVHEQYF
NA	NA	TRBV19	TRBJ1-1	TGTGCCAGTAGTACGGACAGGAACACTGAAGCTTTCTTT	CASSTDRNTEAFF
TRBD1	NA	TRBV7-9	TRBJ1-2	TGTGCCAGCAGCTTAGTGGACAGGGCACCCGCTAACTATGGCTACACCTTC	CASSLVDRAPANYGYTF